Following are 10 T cell receptor beta chains from one sample sequenced in a study of PD-1 blockade in classical Hodgkin lymphoma. The protocol was immunoSEQ multiplex PCR, while the TCRdb copy is restricted to in-frame clones and leaves out a portion. The top ten clones hold around 8% of a sample with just under 65,000 clones, around nine tenths of them seen once. Time point specified: cycle 4 day 1 (C4D1), after less than seven weeks of nivolumab. Autologous stem cell transplantation was followed by relapse in every patient, and brentuximab vedotin exposure varied. Source: peripheral blood mononuclear cells (PBMCs), taken before the fourth cycle of nivolumab. These receptors all stem from a human donor with classical Hodgkin lymphoma.

This chain joins TRBV5-5 and TRBJ1-6; TRBD1 is a possible D gene (6 bases). V dropped 0 bases and J dropped 2 bases, with 12 bases sitting between them. The CDR3 has 17 amino acids. In germline, CDR1 is SGHKS, CDR2 YYEKEE (reference sequence). CDR3 sequence reads: CASSLAGGGAYNSPLHF. The CDR3, as DNA: TGTGCCAGCAGCTTGGCCGGTGGGGGCGCCTATAATTCACCCCTCCACTTT.

The chain combines TRBV19 with TRBJ2-1; D may be TRBD2 (7 bases). The CDR3 has 19 residues. The germline V gene has CDR1 LNHDA and CDR2 SQIVND (reference sequence). The V end was cut by 3 bases, the J end by 0 bases, with 21 bases between. The CDR3, as DNA: TGTGCCAGTAGTATGCGAGGCGGGGGCTACGAGAGCTCCTACAATGAGCAGTTCTTC. This encodes CASSMRGGGYESSYNEQFF.

This chain links TRBV11-2 with TRBJ2-3; D could derive from TRBD1 or TRBD2 (5 bases each). CDR1 and CDR2 (germline): SGHAT, FQNNGV. V was clipped by 3 bases and J by 0 bases, with 13 bases between them. The CDR3 extends over 16 amino acids. CDR3 residues: CASSFLGTISTDTQYF. CDR3 nucleotides: TGTGCCAGCAGCTTTTTGGGGACCATAAGCACAGATACGCAGTATTTT.

For the CDR3, the DNA is TGTGCCAGTAGTATGACAGGGTTCAACTACGAGCAGTACTTC. Its protein product is CASSMTGFNYEQYF. This chain joins TRBV19 and TRBJ2-7; 7 bases are a match to TRBD1. This CDR3 contains 14 residues. Germline V gives CDR1 LNHDA, CDR2 SQIVND (reference sequence). The J segment lost 3 bases and the V segment lost 3 bases, leaving 5 bases of the junction unmatched.

V usage is TRBV30 and J usage is TRBJ1-3, with TRBD1 matching 8 bases. The V segment lost 8 bases and the J segment 5 bases; nucleotides outside the gene matches: 5. Per the germline V gene, CDR1 is GTSNPN and CDR2 is SVGIG (reference sequence). The CDR3 has 12 residues. Written as DNA, the CDR3 is TGTGCCGGCTCCAGGGGGCGAAACACCATATATTTT. The encoded protein is CAGSRGRNTIYF.

V gene TRBV9 combines with J gene TRBJ2-2; TRBD2 matches 13 bases. The CDR3 consists of 16 residues. Germline CDR1 is SGDLS and CDR2 is YYNGEE. J lost 7 bases, V lost 4 bases, and 7 bases had no gene match. The CDR3 spells CASSYGLAGDIGELFF. The CDR3 nucleotides are TGTGCCAGCAGCTACGGACTAGCGGGAGATATCGGGGAGCTGTTTTTT.

The rearrangement uses TRBV5-1 and TRBJ2-1; D unclear. This CDR3 comprises 14 residues. Germline V gene lookup returns CDR1 SGHRS and CDR2 YFSETQ. V was trimmed by 0 bases and J by 3 bases, leaving 7 bases between them. The CDR3 protein is CASSLAYNYNEQFF. The CDR3 region has the DNA TGCGCCAGCAGCTTGGCCTATAACTACAATGAGCAGTTCTTC.

The chain recombines TRBV7-9 with TRBJ2-1; 8 bases align to TRBD2. Germline V gene data show CDR1 as SEHNR and CDR2 as FQNEAQ (reference sequence). This CDR3 contains 13 residues. V lost 3 bases and J lost 10; bases outside the gene matches: 5. CDR3 sequence: CASSFSGGREQFF. The CDR3 coding sequence is TGTGCCAGCAGCTTTTCGGGGGGGCGAGAGCAGTTCTTC.

V and J are TRBV6-1 and TRBJ2-4, with TRBD1 identical over 8 bases. V trimming: 4 bases; J trimming: 7 bases; junction bases outside the gene matches: 6. CDR3 length: 14 amino acids. CDR1 is MNHNS and CDR2 is SASEGT in the germline V gene. The CDR3 spells CASSAWTGNNIQYF. CDR3 nucleotide sequence: TGTGCCAGCAGTGCCTGGACAGGGAATAACATTCAGTACTTC.

The V call is TRBV4-1, the J call TRBJ2-3, with 11 bases that match TRBD2. V trimming: 5 bases; J trimming: 1 base; junction bases outside the gene matches: 17. The CDR3 covers 20 residues. Germline CDR1 MGHRA, CDR2 YSYEKL. The CDR3 here is CASSGTGSLLAGGRTDTQYF. CDR3 DNA: TGCGCCAGCAGCGGAACAGGGTCCCTCCTAGCGGGGGGACGCACAGATACGCAGTATTTT.